A selection of T cell receptor beta chains follows, all from one sample in a study of immune reconstitution after stem cell transplant in scleroderma. TCRdb redid the calling of the RT-PCR reads with MiXCR, one entry per CDR3 protein. The repertoire has 3,000 to 4,500 distinct CDR3 sequences, about 6.3% of them found once; the top ten carry less than 20%. Sampling took place before or after autologous hematopoietic stem cell transplantation (not recorded which). The receptors shown here come from a female donor with systemic sclerosis. Each CDR3 is given with its conserved first and last residue. The D gene is left open where the match is weak. Size is omitted from some rows. Given values are once, few, many or a class for expanded clones.

CDR3	DNA	D	size	V	J
CSAENGTGGFNEQFF	TGCAGTGCGGAGAATGGGACAGGGGGCTTCAATGAGCAGTTCTTC	TRBD1	medium-sized	TRBV20-1	TRBJ2-1
CATSDSRGAETQYF	TGTGCCACCAGTGACTCTCGGGGCGCGGAGACCCAGTACTTC	.	few	TRBV24-1	TRBJ2-5
CASSGLGHDIQYF	TGTGCCAGCAGTGGGCTGGGCCATGACATTCAGTACTTC	.	.	TRBV6-5	TRBJ2-4
CASSLGLAGLKETQYF	TGCGCCAGCAGCTTGGGACTAGCGGGTTTAAAAGAGACCCAGTACTTC	TRBD2	medium-sized	TRBV5-1	TRBJ2-5
CASSRLLATNEKLFF	TGTGCCAGCAGTCGACTCCTGGCAACTAATGAAAAACTGTTTTTT	.	few	TRBV2	TRBJ1-4
CASSFPPGPDTEAFF	TGTGCCAGCAGTTTCCCGCCAGGGCCGGACACTGAAGCTTTCTTT	.	few	TRBV12-3/TRBV12-4	TRBJ1-1
CASSPRGTSETQYF	TGTGCCAGCAGCCCCCGTGGAACGTCAGAGACCCAGTACTTC	.	medium-sized	TRBV7-3	TRBJ2-5
CASSLSGLAGGDTQYF	TGTGCCAGCAGCCTATCGGGACTAGCGGGAGGAGATACGCAGTATTTT	TRBD2	medium-sized	TRBV4-2	TRBJ2-3
CASSSSGASTDTQYF	TGTGCCAGCAGTTCTAGCGGGGCTAGCACAGATACGCAGTATTTT	TRBD2	.	TRBV6-5	TRBJ2-3
CASGLAGSGELFF	TGTGCCAGCGGACTAGCGGGATCCGGGGAGCTGTTTTTT	TRBD2	medium-sized	TRBV27	TRBJ2-2
CASSFVVQSKAFF	TGTGCCAGCAGTTTTGTCGTTCAGTCAAAAGCTTTCTTT	.	medium-sized	TRBV12-3/TRBV12-4	TRBJ1-1
CASSLRLAGYNEQFF	TGTGCCAGCAGCCTGAGACTAGCGGGGTACAATGAGCAGTTCTTC	TRBD2	few	TRBV7-3	TRBJ2-1
CASSFPVLRTGELFF	TGTGCCAGCAGTTTTCCGGTTCTCCGTACCGGGGAGCTGTTTTTT	.	medium-sized	TRBV28	TRBJ2-2